A selection of T cell receptor beta chains follows, all from one sample in a study of blood T cell repertoires in COVID-19. Profiled with immunoSEQ multiplex PCR; TCRdb holds only in-frame clones, not every one. The data contain fewer than 80,000 clones, more than 75% of them seen just once; the ten biggest clones take up about a sixth. Material: peripheral blood. These receptors were collected from an elderly woman with active or convalescent COVID-19. Both conserved end residues are part of each CDR3. D genes are given only for firm matches. Only part of the rows carry a size: once, few, many, or a class if the clone is expanded.

clone_size j_call v_call d_call cdr3_aa cdr3_nt
. TRBJ2-7 TRBV25-1 TRBD1 CASSGALQGFAYEQYF TGTGCCAGCAGTGGGGCCCTACAGGGGTTTGCCTACGAGCAGTACTTC
. TRBJ1-5 TRBV28 . CASSLFQGYQPQHF TGTGCCAGCAGTTTGTTTCAGGGGTATCAGCCCCAGCATTTT
. TRBJ1-1 TRBV7-2 TRBD1 CASSLQTGGLAEAFF TGTGCCAGCAGCTTACAAACAGGGGGTCTAGCTGAAGCTTTCTTT
. TRBJ2-2 TRBV18 TRBD1 CASSIGQANTGELFF TGTGCCAGCTCTATCGGACAGGCGAACACCGGGGAGCTGTTTTTT
. TRBJ2-7 TRBV15 . CATSTRARPGEQYF TGTGCCACCAGCACCCGGGCCCGGCCGGGGGAGCAGTACTTC
. TRBJ2-5 TRBV7-2 . CASSPNGNPGTQYF TGTGCCAGCAGCCCCAACGGTAACCCCGGGACTCAGTACTTC
. TRBJ1-1 TRBV28 . CASSLAGKVTEAFF TGTGCCAGCAGTTTAGCCGGGAAGGTCACTGAAGCTTTCTTT
. TRBJ2-1 TRBV7-3 TRBD2 CASSLHPSGGQYNEQFF TGTGCCAGCAGCTTACACCCTAGCGGGGGACAGTACAATGAGCAGTTCTTC
. TRBJ2-7 TRBV24-1 . CATSDPGLEQYF TGTGCCACCAGTGATCCCGGTCTAGAGCAGTACTTC
few TRBJ1-4 TRBV29-1 . CSAYTAGGSTNEKLFF TGCAGCGCCTATACCGCGGGGGGCTCAACTAATGAAAAACTGTTTTTT
. TRBJ1-2 TRBV23-1 . CASSQSRGGPLGGYTF TGCGCCAGCAGTCAATCGCGGGGGGGCCCCCTGGGGGGCTACACCTTC
. TRBJ2-7 TRBV27 . CASSLGAGEQYF TGTGCCAGCAGCCTTGGGGCGGGAGAGCAGTACTTC
. TRBJ2-5 TRBV4-1 . CASSPLLAGHRETQYF TGCGCCAGCAGCCCTCTTCTGGCAGGGCATCGAGAGACCCAGTACTTC
. TRBJ2-7 TRBV19 . CASSIGSFAGEQYF TGTGCCAGTAGTATTGGGTCCTTTGCAGGGGAGCAGTACTTC
. TRBJ1-2 TRBV3-1/TRBV3-2 . CASSQAPVVTYGYTF TGTGCCAGCAGCCAAGCGCCGGTGGTGACATATGGCTACACCTTC
. TRBJ2-5 TRBV11-1 TRBD2 CASSSAGLAVNGETQYF TGTGCCAGCAGCTCAGCCGGACTAGCGGTAAACGGGGAGACCCAGTACTTC
. TRBJ2-7 TRBV5-1 TRBD1 CASSFTGVYEQYF TGCGCCAGCAGCTTCACAGGGGTCTACGAGCAGTACTTC
. TRBJ2-2 TRBV3-1/TRBV3-2 . CASSQAGGLNTGELFF TGTGCCAGCAGCCAAGCCGGGGGGCTAAACACCGGGGAGCTGTTTTTT
. TRBJ1-4 TRBV7-9 TRBD1 CASSHSGTGNEKLFF TGTGCCAGCAGCCATTCCGGGACAGGGAATGAAAAACTGTTTTTT
once TRBJ2-3 TRBV28 . CASTLGPDSSTDTQYF TGTGCCAGCACTCTAGGTCCAGATTCTAGCACAGATACGCAGTATTTT
. TRBJ2-2 TRBV5-5 TRBD1 CASSQGDSDTGELFF TGTGCCAGCAGCCAGGGGGACAGCGACACCGGGGAGCTGTTTTTT
. TRBJ2-1 TRBV7-2 . CASSFSSNSYEQFF TGTGCCAGCAGCTTTTCTAGTAATAGCTATGAGCAGTTCTTC
once TRBJ2-7 TRBV6-5 TRBD1 CASSSTGGLDEQYF TGTGCCAGCAGTTCGACAGGGGGCTTAGACGAGCAGTACTTC
. TRBJ2-2 TRBV20-1 . CSVRGTGELFF TGCAGTGTAAGAGGCACCGGGGAGCTGTTTTTT
. TRBJ1-5 TRBV6-5 . CASRVTDKGNQPQHF TGTGCCAGCAGGGTGACCGACAAAGGCAATCAGCCCCAGCATTTT
. TRBJ1-3 TRBV6-4 TRBD1 CASSEQQGARGNTIYF TGTGCCAGCAGTGAGCAACAGGGGGCGCGAGGAAACACCATATATTTT
. TRBJ1-2 TRBV5-1 . CASSEAPNYGYTF TGCGCCAGCAGCGAGGCGCCTAACTATGGCTACACCTTC
. TRBJ2-1 TRBV11-1 TRBD1 CASSARAGGLNEQFF TGTGCCAGCAGCGCGCGGGCAGGGGGCTTGAATGAGCAGTTCTTC
. TRBJ2-3 TRBV7-2 TRBD2 CASSLDPAGAMDTQYF TGTGCCAGCAGCTTAGATCCAGCGGGGGCTATGGATACGCAGTATTTT
. TRBJ2-3 TRBV5-4 TRBD2 CASSPSLLAGGKVDTQYF TGTGCCAGCAGCCCCTCGTTGCTTGCGGGGGGGAAGGTAGATACGCAGTATTTT
. TRBJ2-1 TRBV3-1/TRBV3-2 TRBD2 CASSQGVSGGSYNEQFF TGTGCCAGCAGCCAAGGGGTCAGCGGGGGTTCCTACAATGAGCAGTTCTTC
once TRBJ1-2 TRBV4-2 . CASSQDKNRDGYTF TGTGCCAGCAGCCAAGATAAAAACAGGGATGGCTACACCTTC
. TRBJ2-3 TRBV7-6 . CASSTGTADTDTQYF TGTGCCAGCAGCACCGGGACTGCGGACACAGATACGCAGTATTTT
. TRBJ1-3 TRBV2 TRBD1 CASKLAGTGLGNTIYF TGTGCCAGCAAACTCGCCGGGACAGGGTTAGGAAACACCATATATTTT
. TRBJ1-2 TRBV28 . CASSWGGWGYTF TGTGCCAGCAGTTGGGGGGGCTGGGGCTACACCTTC
. TRBJ1-5 TRBV2 . CASKEYSNQPQHF TGTGCCAGCAAGGAGTATAGCAATCAGCCCCAGCATTTT
. TRBJ1-4 TRBV25-1 . CASSETGRLFF TGTGCCAGCAGTGAAACAGGGAGACTGTTTTTT
. TRBJ1-1 TRBV19 . CASSLRYSNTEAFF TGTGCCAGTAGTTTGAGGTATTCGAACACTGAAGCTTTCTTT
. TRBJ2-1 TRBV4-2 TRBD2 CASSLTGGMINEQFF TGTGCCAGCAGCCTCACGGGGGGAATGATCAATGAGCAGTTCTTC
. TRBJ2-1 TRBV9 . CASSVAGRYNEQFF TGTGCCAGCAGCGTAGCGGGGAGGTACAATGAGCAGTTCTTC
. TRBJ1-1 TRBV7-3 . CASSPSGRGGTEAFF TGTGCCAGCAGCCCCTCGGGTAGGGGAGGCACTGAAGCTTTCTTT
. TRBJ1-2 TRBV7-2 TRBD1 CASSLTGNGYTF TGTGCCAGCAGCTTGACAGGGAATGGCTACACCTTC
. TRBJ1-4 TRBV5-6 . CASSLDRSTNEKLFF TGTGCCAGCAGCTTGGACAGATCAACTAATGAAAAACTGTTTTTT
once TRBJ2-7 TRBV6-1 TRBD2 CASSEGGTSLHEQYF TGTGCCAGCAGTGAAGGGGGGACTAGCTTACACGAGCAGTACTTC
. TRBJ2-7 TRBV28 . CASDTGQSLEQYF TGTGCCAGCGATACGGGACAATCCTTAGAGCAGTACTTC
. TRBJ1-1 TRBV9 TRBD1 CASSVATGGTEAFF TGTGCCAGCAGCGTAGCTACAGGGGGCACTGAAGCTTTCTTT